This T cell receptor (beta chain) was documented in a study of T cell repertoires and HLA-DP antigens. Study results and caveats: Antigen presentation used HeLa cells, with total CD4+ cells responding.

This clone was observed a single time. Its antigen remains unknown. Amplification used primers for 54 TRBV and 13 TRBJ segments. Generated by immunoSEQ multiplex PCR, the TCRdb table keeps only in-frame clones and is missing some. The table lists about 73,000 clones, about four fifths of them singletons, with around 1.5% in the top ten. Germline V gives CDR1 SGHDN, CDR2 FVKESK. The CDR3 loop spans 16 amino acids. Losses at the gene ends were 4 bases for V and 0 bases for J; bases not matched to a gene: 5. J is TRBJ1-1 and V is TRBV14, with TRBD1 matching 10 bases. The sequenced material came from CD4+ T cells from PBMCs. The receptor's source is a man in his 60s in good health and CMV-seronegative. CDR3 in DNA: TGTGCCAGCAGCCCCTGGACAGGGGGACTGAACACTGAAGCTTTCTTT. Its translation is CASSPWTGGLNTEAFF.